The 9 T cell receptor beta chains listed next were all sequenced from one sample in a study of control samples from healthy donors and cancer patients. TCRdb's table, derived via immunoSEQ multiplex PCR, lists solely in-frame clones and lacks some. The table includes about 120,000 clones, 88% detected once. The sequenced sample was blood. The receptors were sampled from a man aged 35 to 55 in good health.

This clone came up a few times. CDR3 loop: CASSLRQGQQETQYF. CDR3 coding DNA: TGTGCCAGCTCACTTCGACAGGGACAACAAGAGACCCAGTACTTC. The chain has TRBV18 and TRBJ2-5; TRBD1 aligns across 7 bases. Germline assignment: CDR1 KGHSH and CDR2 LQKENI. The CDR3 loop spans 15 amino acids. J gave up 2 bases and V 4 bases, and 7 bases lay outside the gene matches.

J is TRBJ1-1 and V is TRBV6-2 or TRBV6-3; TRBD1 agrees at 7 bases. CDR3 length equals 11 residues. V was clipped by 5 bases and J by 6 bases; unmatched bases: 0. Per germline, CDR1 MNHEY and CDR2 SVGEGT. CDR3 in amino acids: CASSQGAEAFF. The CDR3 nucleotides read TGTGCCAGCAGTCAGGGGGCTGAAGCTTTCTTT.

This clone was seen just once. This chain links TRBV14 with TRBJ2-3, with 12 bases lining up with TRBD2. This CDR3 region has 15 residues. The V gene end was trimmed by 7 bases and the J gene end by 3 bases; junction bases not matched to a gene: 5. Germline lookup yields CDR1 SGHDN and CDR2 FVKESK. DNA of the CDR3: TGTGCCAGCAACATAGGGACTAGCGGGACAGATACGCAGTATTTT. It is translated as CASNIGTSGTDTQYF.

The rearrangement uses TRBV18 and TRBJ2-2; D is tentatively TRBD1 or TRBD2 (5 bases each). This CDR3 region has 15 residues. Deletions cut 0 bases from V and 3 bases from J, with 8 bases between. CDR1 and CDR2 from the germline V gene are KGHSH and LQKENI. The CDR3 spells CASSPPGPYTGELFF. In nucleotides, the CDR3 is TGTGCCAGCTCACCACCGGGACCCTACACCGGGGAGCTGTTTTTT.

Turning to this clone: Other DNA sequences within the sample encode an identical CDR3. The chain combines TRBV4-1 with TRBJ2-7, with TRBD1 matching 7 bases. V lost 2 bases, J lost 2 bases, and 6 bases stayed unmatched. The length of the CDR3 is 15 residues. Germline values: CDR1 MGHRA, CDR2 YSYEKL. CDR3 sequence: CASSQPGQATYEQYF. CDR3 DNA: TGCGCCAGCAGCCAACCCGGACAGGCAACCTACGAGCAGTACTTC.

The chain has TRBV11-3 and TRBJ2-7; TRBD1 aligns across 10 bases. V dropped 0 bases and J dropped 4; count of bases not matched to a gene: 3. From germline, CDR1 is SGHNT and CDR2 YENEEA. The CDR3 is 15 amino acids. The CDR3 spells CASSLDGQGVYEQYF. CDR3 DNA sequence: TGTGCCAGCAGCTTAGATGGACAGGGGGTTTACGAGCAGTACTTC.

With regard to this clone: Other DNA sequences in this specimen translate into the identical CDR3. The rearrangement uses TRBV6-1 and TRBJ1-5, with D unclear. Trimming shortened V by 0 bases and J by 2 bases, and 11 bases separated the two germline ends. This CDR3 spans 16 amino acids. Germline assignment: CDR1 MNHNS and CDR2 SASEGT. This chain's CDR3 is CASSEARRTGNQPQHF. CDR3 nucleotides: TGTGCCAGCAGTGAAGCAAGGCGTACAGGCAATCAGCCCCAGCATTTT.

This clone was counted once. The chain combines TRBV2 with TRBJ2-7; TRBD2 matches 8 bases. Trimming took 7 bases from V and 2 from J; bases not matched to a gene: 4. There are 13 residues in the CDR3. The germline V gene encodes CDR1 SNHLY and CDR2 FYNNEI. The CDR3 protein is CASTSGGPYEQYF. The CDR3 region has the DNA TGTGCCAGCACCTCGGGGGGGCCCTACGAGCAGTACTTC.

The chain recombines TRBV14 with TRBJ2-1; D might be TRBD1 (6 bases). This CDR3 comprises 13 residues. Trimming shortened V by 3 bases and J by 9 bases, and 12 bases separated the two germline ends. Germline CDR1 SGHDN, CDR2 FVKESK. The CDR3 sequence: CASSHETGLEQFF. The CDR3 coding sequence is TGTGCCAGCAGCCATGAAACAGGGCTTGAGCAGTTCTTC.